These 19 T cell receptor beta chains share one sample of origin, sequenced in a study of T-cell memory formation after mild COVID-19. TCRdb ran MiXCR on the 5' RACE reads and lists one entry per CDR3 protein. The table lists some 300,000 distinct CDR3 sequences, less than 25% of them singletons. Source material: PBMCs or a T cell subset sorted from them (not recorded which). These receptors were collected from a young man who had mild COVID-19 (a few samples of this study predate the infection). Cell type and time point are not known.

CDR3 sequence reads: CASGTMANEQFF. CDR3 coding DNA: TGTGCCAGCGGGACTATGGCTAATGAGCAGTTCTTC. The chain employs TRBV7-9 and TRBJ2-1; 7 bases line up with TRBD2. CDR1 and CDR2 from the germline V gene are SEHNR and FQNEAQ (reference sequence). The CDR3 runs to 12 residues. Trimming removed 8 bases from V and 7 bases from J; junction bases left unmatched: 5.

This clonotype has only a few counts. The J gene is TRBJ2-7, the V gene TRBV5-1, with TRBD1 matching over 7 bases. With V trimmed by 0 bases and J by 5 bases, 5 bases remained unmatched. This CDR3 spans 14 amino acids. Germline CDR1 reads SGHRS; CDR2 reads YFSETQ. DNA of the CDR3: TGCGCCAGCAGCTTGGGACAGGGAACGCACGAGCAGTACTTC. This sequence encodes CASSLGQGTHEQYF. The full variable domain, rest sourced from reference TRBV5-1 and TRBJ2-7, is KAGVTQTPRYLIKTRGQQVTLSCSPISGHRSVSWYQQTPGQGLQFLFEYFSETQRNKGNFPGRFSGRQFSNSRSEMNVSTLELGDSALYLCASSLGQGTHEQYFGPGTRLTVT.

The chain recombines TRBV3-1 with TRBJ2-7; D not resolved. CDR3 length equals 12 residues. V dropped 3 bases and J dropped 3 bases, with 6 bases sitting between them. Per germline, CDR1 LGHDT and CDR2 YNNKEL (reference sequence). The CDR3 DNA reads as TGTGCCAGCAGCCAGCAGAACTACGAGCAGTACTTC. Translated, it gives CASSQQNYEQYF.

This clonotype occurred many times. This chain connects TRBV18 to TRBJ2-5, with a possible D match to TRBD2 (6 bases). This CDR3 has 13 residues. Trimming stripped 2 bases from V and 5 bases from J, with 9 bases between. The V gene's germline CDR1 is KGHSH and CDR2 LQKENI. The CDR3, as DNA: TGTGCCAGCTCACCAGCGGGGAGCGAGACCCAGTACTTC. This translates into CASSPAGSETQYF.

This clonotype was observed many times. The rearrangement uses TRBV2 and TRBJ1-2; D may be TRBD1 (5 bases). The CDR3 is made up of 13 amino acids. V lost 1 base, J lost 2 bases, and 5 bases lay in between. The germline gives CDR1 SNHLY, CDR2 FYNNEI. As DNA, the CDR3 is TGTGCCAGCAGTGAAGAGGGGAACTATGGCTACACCTTC. Translated: CASSEEGNYGYTF.

The chain couples TRBV20-1 to TRBJ2-3; TRBD1 matches at 8 bases. Per germline, CDR1 DFQATT and CDR2 SNEGSKA (reference sequence). The CDR3 spans 15 residues. V dropped 5 bases and J dropped 1; count of bases not matched to a gene: 8. The CDR3 sequence: CSAHPDRAGTDTQYF. The DNA of the CDR3 is TGCAGTGCTCACCCGGACAGGGCGGGCACAGATACGCAGTATTTT.

This clonotype was seen just once. The chain links TRBV20-1 to TRBJ1-1; 7 nucleotides agree with TRBD1. This CDR3 region has 11 residues. Germline CDR1 and CDR2: DFQATT and SNEGSKA (reference sequence). CDR3 nucleotide sequence: TGCAGGGGGACAGAGTCGGATGAAGCTTTCTTT. This sequence encodes CRGTESDEAFF.

This chain joins TRBV7-9 and TRBJ1-6, with 9 bases lining up with TRBD1. The CDR3 is made up of 16 amino acids. CDR1 is SEHNR, CDR2 FQNEAQ, per germline (reference sequence). V trimming: 3 bases; J trimming: 7 bases; junction bases outside the gene matches: 7. CDR3 region: CASSFTGTGHNSPLHF. CDR3 bases: TGTGCCAGCAGCTTTACCGGGACAGGGCACAATTCACCCCTCCACTTT.

This rearrangement joins TRBV6-6 to TRBJ1-4; the match to TRBD1 covers 9 bases. V shed 10 bases and J 7 bases; nucleotides not matched to a gene: 4. This CDR3 comprises 12 residues. CDR1 MNHNY and CDR2 SVGAGI come from the germline V gene (reference sequence). CDR3 loop: CATQGAGEKLFF. The CDR3 bases are TGTGCCACACAGGGGGCGGGTGAAAAACTGTTTTTT.

This chain links TRBV28 with TRBJ1-4, with 7 nucleotides matching TRBD1. Germline V gene sequence: CDR1 MDHEN, CDR2 SYDVKM. V gave up 8 bases and J gave up 8 bases; unmatched junction bases: 11. The CDR3 loop spans 14 amino acids. Here the CDR3 DNA reads TGTGCCAGCTCTCCAGGGGGGGAAGGGGAAAAACTGTTTTTT. Translated: CASSPGGEGEKLFF.

This clonotype was observed a handful of times. This rearrangement joins TRBV12-3 or TRBV12-4 to TRBJ2-3; TRBD1 agrees at 10 bases. The ends lost 3 bases at V and 4 bases at J; junction bases unmatched: 10. The CDR3 spans 17 residues. In DNA form, the CDR3 reads TGTGCCAGCAGTTTTCCCTTGACAGGGGGCGCTTCAGATACGCAGTATTTT. Protein: CASSFPLTGGASDTQYF.

This clonotype was detected only a few times. This rearrangement joins TRBV4-3 to TRBJ2-3; weak D call: TRBD2 (6 bases). V lost 4 bases and J lost 2, with 19 bases in between. This CDR3 is built from 17 residues. Germline V gene data show CDR1 as LGHNA and CDR2 as YSLEER. CDR3 in DNA: TGCGCCAGCAGCCTCCGGCATAGGCGGGGACTCACAGATACGCAGTATTTT. Protein product: CASSLRHRRGLTDTQYF.

This clonotype was seen only a few times. The CDR3 reads CASSYYGGLYQETQYF. CDR3 coding DNA: TGTGCCAGCAGTTACTACGGGGGATTGTACCAAGAGACCCAGTACTTC. The gene calls are TRBV6-5 and TRBJ2-5, with a tentative D call TRBD2 (6 bases). The germline V and J ends were trimmed by 1 base and 0 bases, with 12 bases remaining between them. Germline V gene sequence: CDR1 MNHEY, CDR2 SVGAGI. The CDR3 is made up of 16 amino acids.

The chain combines TRBV6-6 with TRBJ2-6; D unresolved. Looked up from germline, CDR1 is MNHNY and CDR2 is SVGAGI (reference sequence). The CDR3 sequence is 15 residues long. With 4 bases removed from V and 0 bases from J, the gap between germline ends came to 7 bases. The CDR3 bases are TGTGCCAGCAGTTCGAGTGACTCTGGGGCCAACGTCCTGACTTTC. The encoded protein is CASSSSDSGANVLTF.

The gene calls are TRBV5-1 and TRBJ1-2; a weak D match, TRBD1 (5 bases). V was cut by 5 bases and J by 0 bases, with 14 bases left in between. The CDR3 sequence is 15 residues long. Germline CDR1 and CDR2: SGHRS and YFSETQ. Here the CDR3 DNA reads TGCGCCAGCAGTATTCAGGGCGTAGCTAACTATGGCTACACCTTC. Its translation is CASSIQGVANYGYTF.

V is TRBV27 and J is TRBJ1-4; 8 bases line up with TRBD1. CDR3 length equals 12 residues. Germline-derived CDR1 and CDR2 are MNHEY and SMNVEV (reference sequence). V dropped 6 bases and J dropped 15; count of bases not matched to a gene: 9. CDR3 residues: CASSSDRGLLFF. CDR3 bases: TGTGCCAGCAGCTCTGACAGGGGTTTATTGTTTTTT.

This clonotype showed up just a few times. The chain combines TRBV2 with TRBJ1-1, with D tentatively TRBD1 (5 bases). This CDR3 has 14 residues. Germline V gene lookup returns CDR1 SNHLY and CDR2 FYNNEI. Trimming took off 1 base at V and 5 bases at J, with 11 bases between the two ends. The CDR3 nucleotides are TGTGCCAGCAGTGAAGGGGGCAGTCGGACTGAAGCTTTCTTT. It is translated as CASSEGGSRTEAFF.

The chain employs TRBV4-1 and TRBJ1-5; 8 bases fit TRBD1. Germline V gene lookup returns CDR1 MGHRA and CDR2 YSYEKL. The CDR3 spans 16 residues. The junction had 9 bases not matched to a gene; V was cut back by 4 bases and J by 4 bases. The CDR3 bases are TGCGCCAGCAGCCTCCGGACAGGGATCGGGAATCAGCCCCAGCATTTT. Translated: CASSLRTGIGNQPQHF.

This clonotype appeared many times. V and J are TRBV7-9 and TRBJ1-2; TRBD1 is a possible D gene (6 bases). Germline V CDR1 and CDR2: SEHNR, FQNEAQ (reference sequence). The V and J ends lost 6 bases and 6 bases respectively, with 8 bases between them. The CDR3 spans 11 residues. The CDR3: CASSSGDGYTF. As DNA, the CDR3 is TGTGCCAGCAGTTCAGGGGATGGCTACACCTTC.